The source of this T cell receptor beta chain is a study of T cells in Graves' hyperthyroidism and ophthalmopathy. Study information: Peripheral blood samples were taken at initial diagnosis, prior to any treatment. Study-wide points: The authors' 13 V-J model separated ophthalmopathy from stable hyperthyroidism.

V lost 4 bases to trimming and J lost 9 bases, with 13 bases between them. Germline V gene lookup returns CDR1 ENHRY and CDR2 SYGVKD. The CDR3 has 13 amino acids. About this clonotype: Its antigen is unknown.

The CDR3 regions of TCR beta were amplified from RNA transcripts. Primed by the HTBI set, a first-round RT-PCR was run on the TCR CDR3. TCRdb ran MiXCR on the multiplex PCR reads and lists one entry per CDR3 protein. The table records hundreds of thousands of distinct CDR3 sequences, about a sixth of them present only once. The specimen sequenced was blood. The clonotype comes from a woman aged 35 to 49 with Graves' ophthalmopathy. The chain couples TRBV10-3 to TRBJ2-1, with a possible D match to TRBD2 (5 bases). The CDR3 bases are TGTGCCATCAGTGGAGCACTAGTTGGTGAGCAGTTCTTC. Translating it yields CAISGALVGEQFF.